Reported below is one T cell receptor beta chain. Its specificity is not known. V was trimmed by 1 base and J by 5 bases, leaving 12 bases between them. CDR3 length: 15 residues. Looked up from germline, CDR1 is SGHVS and CDR2 is FNYEAQ. The data belong to a study of T cell repertoires and HLA-DP antigens. Measured with immunoSEQ multiplex PCR; TCRdb has only the in-frame clones, and not every one. The data hold some 120,000 clones, with approximately 92% observed a single time. The clonotype comes from a woman aged 18-29 years in good health and CMV-seronegative. The V gene is TRBV7-6, the J gene TRBJ1-5; perhaps TRBD1 as D (5 bases). The sample comprised CD4+ T cells from PBMCs. The CDR3 bases are TGTGCCAGCAGCTTAGTGGAGGGGCCGGATCAGCCCCAGCATTTT. Protein sequence: CASSLVEGPDQPQHF.